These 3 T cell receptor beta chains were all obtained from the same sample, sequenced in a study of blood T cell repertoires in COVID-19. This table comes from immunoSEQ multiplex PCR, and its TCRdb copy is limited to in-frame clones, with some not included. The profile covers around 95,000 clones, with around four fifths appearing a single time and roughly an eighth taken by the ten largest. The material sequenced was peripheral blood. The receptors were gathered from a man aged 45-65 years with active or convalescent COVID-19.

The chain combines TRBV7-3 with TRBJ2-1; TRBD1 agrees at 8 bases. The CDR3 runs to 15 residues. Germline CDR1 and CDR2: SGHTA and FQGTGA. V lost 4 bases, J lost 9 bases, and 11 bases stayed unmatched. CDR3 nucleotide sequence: TGTGCCAGCAGCTCATCGACGGCAGGGGGCGGTGAGCAGTTCTTC. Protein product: CASSSSTAGGGEQFF.

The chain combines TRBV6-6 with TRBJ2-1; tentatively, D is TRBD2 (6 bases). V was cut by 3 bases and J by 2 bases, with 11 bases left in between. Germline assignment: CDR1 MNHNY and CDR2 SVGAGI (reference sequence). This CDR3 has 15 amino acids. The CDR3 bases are TGTGCCAGCAGTTATGGCGGGGCTGCCTACAATGAGCAGTTCTTC. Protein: CASSYGGAAYNEQFF.

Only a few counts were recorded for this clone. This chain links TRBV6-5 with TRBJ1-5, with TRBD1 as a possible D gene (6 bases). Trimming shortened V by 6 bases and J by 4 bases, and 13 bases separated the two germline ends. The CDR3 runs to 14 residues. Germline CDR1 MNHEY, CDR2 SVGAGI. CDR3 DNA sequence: TGTGCCAGCAGATTGGGACAATTTAATCAGCCCCAGCATTTT. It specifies CASRLGQFNQPQHF.